Below, one T cell receptor beta chain is given with its context. Its antigen remains unidentified. At one end the junction does not follow the germline gene, possibly because of a read error. The sample belongs to a study of breast tumors, draining lymph nodes, adjacent tissues. One entry per CDR3 protein, called by TCRdb with MiXCR from the multiplex PCR reads. The sample gives roughly 14,000 distinct CDR3 sequences, 47% of which show up once; about 28% is in the top ten. Germline assignment: CDR1 LNHDA and CDR2 SQIVND (reference sequence). The CDR3 sequence is 17 residues long. Broader study findings: Tumor TCR diversity was below lymph nodes but above nontumor tissue.

Sequencing was performed on tumor-adjacent breast tissue. The chain combines TRBV19 with TRBJ2-1, with a possible D match to TRBD2 (6 bases). This clonotype was sampled from a female donor with breast cancer. Some clones in this sample may be carry-over from other donors' samples. The CDR3 sequence is CASSIVGGGDLNNEQSF. The CDR3 DNA reads as TGTGCCAGTAGTATAGTGGGGGGTGGGGACCTAAACAATGAGCAGTCCTTC.